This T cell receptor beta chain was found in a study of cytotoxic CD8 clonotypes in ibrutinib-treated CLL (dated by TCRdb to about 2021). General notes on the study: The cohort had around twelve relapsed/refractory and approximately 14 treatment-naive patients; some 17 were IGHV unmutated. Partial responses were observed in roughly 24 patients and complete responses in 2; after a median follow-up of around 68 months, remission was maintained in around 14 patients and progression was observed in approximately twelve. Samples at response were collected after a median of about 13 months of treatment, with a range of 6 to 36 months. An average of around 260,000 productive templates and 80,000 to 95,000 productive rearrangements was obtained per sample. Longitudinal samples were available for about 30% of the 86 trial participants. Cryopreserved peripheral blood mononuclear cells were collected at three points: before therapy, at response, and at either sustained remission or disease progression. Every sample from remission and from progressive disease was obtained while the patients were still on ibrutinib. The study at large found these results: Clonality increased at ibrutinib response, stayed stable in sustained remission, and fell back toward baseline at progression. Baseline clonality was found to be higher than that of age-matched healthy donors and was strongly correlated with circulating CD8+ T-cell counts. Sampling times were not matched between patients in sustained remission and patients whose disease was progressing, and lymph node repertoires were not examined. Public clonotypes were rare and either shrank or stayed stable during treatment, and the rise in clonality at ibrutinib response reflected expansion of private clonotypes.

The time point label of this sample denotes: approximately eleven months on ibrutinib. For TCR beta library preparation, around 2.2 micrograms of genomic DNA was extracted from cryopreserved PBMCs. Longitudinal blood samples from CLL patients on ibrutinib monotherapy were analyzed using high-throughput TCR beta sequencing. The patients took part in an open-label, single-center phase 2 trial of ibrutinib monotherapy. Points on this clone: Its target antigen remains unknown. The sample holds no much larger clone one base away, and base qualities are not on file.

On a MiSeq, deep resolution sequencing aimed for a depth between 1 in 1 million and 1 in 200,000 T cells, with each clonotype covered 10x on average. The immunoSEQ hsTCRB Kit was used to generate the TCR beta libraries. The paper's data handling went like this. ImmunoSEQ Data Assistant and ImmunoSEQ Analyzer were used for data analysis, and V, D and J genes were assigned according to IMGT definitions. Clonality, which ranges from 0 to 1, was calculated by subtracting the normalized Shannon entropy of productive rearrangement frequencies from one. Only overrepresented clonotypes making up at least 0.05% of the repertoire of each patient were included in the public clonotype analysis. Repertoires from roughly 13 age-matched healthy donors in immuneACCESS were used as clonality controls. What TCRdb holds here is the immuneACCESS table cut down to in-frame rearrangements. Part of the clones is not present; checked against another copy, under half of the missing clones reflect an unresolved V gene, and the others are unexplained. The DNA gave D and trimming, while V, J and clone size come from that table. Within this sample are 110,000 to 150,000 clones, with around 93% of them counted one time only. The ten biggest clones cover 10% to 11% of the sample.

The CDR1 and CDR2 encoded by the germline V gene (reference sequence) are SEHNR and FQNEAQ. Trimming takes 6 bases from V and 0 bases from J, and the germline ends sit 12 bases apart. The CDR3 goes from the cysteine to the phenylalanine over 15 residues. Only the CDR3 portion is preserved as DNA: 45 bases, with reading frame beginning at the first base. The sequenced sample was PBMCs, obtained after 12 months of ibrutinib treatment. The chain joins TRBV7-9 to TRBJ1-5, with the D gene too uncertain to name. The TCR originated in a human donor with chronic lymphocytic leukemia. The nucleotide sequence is TGTGCCAGCAGTAAAGGAGAGAATAGCAATCAGCCCCAGCATTTT. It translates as CASSKGENSNQPQHF.